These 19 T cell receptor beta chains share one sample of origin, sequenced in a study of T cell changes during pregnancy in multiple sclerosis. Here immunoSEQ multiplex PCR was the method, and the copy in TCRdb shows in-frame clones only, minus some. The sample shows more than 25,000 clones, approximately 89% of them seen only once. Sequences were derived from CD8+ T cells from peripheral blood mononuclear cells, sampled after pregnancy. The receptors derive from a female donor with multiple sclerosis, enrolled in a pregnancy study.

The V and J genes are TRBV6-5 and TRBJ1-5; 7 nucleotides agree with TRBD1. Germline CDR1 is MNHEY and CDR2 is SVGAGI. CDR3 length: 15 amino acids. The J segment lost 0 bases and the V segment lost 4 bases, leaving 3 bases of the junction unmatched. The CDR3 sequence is CASSSQGYSNQPQHF. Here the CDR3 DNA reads TGTGCCAGCAGTTCACAGGGGTATAGCAATCAGCCCCAGCATTTT.

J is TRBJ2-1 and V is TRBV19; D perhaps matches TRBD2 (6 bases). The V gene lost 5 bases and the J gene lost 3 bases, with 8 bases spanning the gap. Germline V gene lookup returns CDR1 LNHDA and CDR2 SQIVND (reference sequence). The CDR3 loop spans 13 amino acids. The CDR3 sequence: CASSLGGYNEQFF. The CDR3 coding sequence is TGTGCCAGTAGTTTGGGGGGCTACAATGAGCAGTTCTTC.

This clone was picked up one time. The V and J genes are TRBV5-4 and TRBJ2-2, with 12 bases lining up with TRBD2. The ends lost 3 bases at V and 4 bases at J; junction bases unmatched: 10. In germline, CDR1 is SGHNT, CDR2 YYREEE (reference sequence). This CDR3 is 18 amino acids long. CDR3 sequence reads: CASSYLLAGGPGTGELFF. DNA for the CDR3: TGTGCCAGCAGCTACCTCCTAGCGGGAGGGCCTGGCACCGGGGAGCTGTTTTTT.

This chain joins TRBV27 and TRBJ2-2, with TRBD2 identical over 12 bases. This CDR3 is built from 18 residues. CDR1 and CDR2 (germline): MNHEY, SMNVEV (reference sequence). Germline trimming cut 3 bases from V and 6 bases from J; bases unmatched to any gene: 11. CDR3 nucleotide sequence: TGTGCCAGCAGTTTTTTTCCCCTAGCGGGAGGGAGGTCCGGGGAGCTGTTTTTT. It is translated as CASSFFPLAGGRSGELFF.

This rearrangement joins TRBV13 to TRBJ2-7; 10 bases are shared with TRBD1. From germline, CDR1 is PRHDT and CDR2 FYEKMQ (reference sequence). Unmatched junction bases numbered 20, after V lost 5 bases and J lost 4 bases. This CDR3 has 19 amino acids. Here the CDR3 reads CASSTDRDRGSGSRYEQYF. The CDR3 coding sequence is TGTGCCAGCAGCACAGACCGGGACAGGGGCAGCGGGAGTAGGTACGAGCAGTACTTC.

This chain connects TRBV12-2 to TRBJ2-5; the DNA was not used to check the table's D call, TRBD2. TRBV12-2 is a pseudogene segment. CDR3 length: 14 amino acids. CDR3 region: CASPPSGRAGTQYF. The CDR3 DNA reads TGTGCAAGTCCGCCCTCGGGCCGGGCGGGGACCCAGTACTTC.

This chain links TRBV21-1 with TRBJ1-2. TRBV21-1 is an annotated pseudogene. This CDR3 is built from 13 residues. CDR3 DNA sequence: TGTGCCAGCAGCCCTTCTCGGGACTATGGCTACACCTTC. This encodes CASSPSRDYGYTF.

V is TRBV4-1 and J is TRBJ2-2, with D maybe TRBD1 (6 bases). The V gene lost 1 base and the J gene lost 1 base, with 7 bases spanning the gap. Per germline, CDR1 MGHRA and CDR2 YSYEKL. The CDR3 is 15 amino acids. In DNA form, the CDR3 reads TGCGCCAGCAGCCAAGGGACAGAGAACACCGGGGAGCTGTTTTTT. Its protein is CASSQGTENTGELFF.

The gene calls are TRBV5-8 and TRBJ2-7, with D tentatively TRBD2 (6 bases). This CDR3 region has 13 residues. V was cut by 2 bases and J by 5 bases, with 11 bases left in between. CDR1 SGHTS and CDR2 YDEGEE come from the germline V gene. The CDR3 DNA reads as TGTGCCAGCAGCTTCGGCGGGAAGGACGAGCAGTACTTC. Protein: CASSFGGKDEQYF.

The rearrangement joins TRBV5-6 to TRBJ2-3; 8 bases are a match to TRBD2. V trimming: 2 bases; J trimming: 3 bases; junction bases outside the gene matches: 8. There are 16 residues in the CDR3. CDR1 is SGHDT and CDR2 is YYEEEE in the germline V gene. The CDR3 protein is CASSFMLAGMTDTQYF. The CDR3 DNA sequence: TGTGCCAGCAGCTTCATGCTAGCGGGCATGACAGATACGCAGTATTTT.

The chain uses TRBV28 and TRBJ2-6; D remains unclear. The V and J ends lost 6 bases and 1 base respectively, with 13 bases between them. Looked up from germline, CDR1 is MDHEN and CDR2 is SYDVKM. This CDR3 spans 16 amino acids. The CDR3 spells CASSQEAVSGANVLTF. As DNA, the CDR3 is TGTGCCAGCAGCCAAGAGGCGGTATCTGGGGCCAACGTCCTGACTTTC.

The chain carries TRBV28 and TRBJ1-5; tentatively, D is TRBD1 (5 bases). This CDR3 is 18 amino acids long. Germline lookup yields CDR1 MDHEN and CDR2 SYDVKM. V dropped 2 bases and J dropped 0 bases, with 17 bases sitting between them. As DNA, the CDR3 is TGTGCCAGCAGTTTAAGGGGTGCAGCGTATGATAGCAATCAGCCCCAGCATTTT. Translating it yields CASSLRGAAYDSNQPQHF.

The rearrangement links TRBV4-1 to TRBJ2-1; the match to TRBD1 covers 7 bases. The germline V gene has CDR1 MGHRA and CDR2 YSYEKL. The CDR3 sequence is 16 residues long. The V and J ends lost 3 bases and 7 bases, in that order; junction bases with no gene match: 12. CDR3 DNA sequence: TGCGCCAGCAGCCAGGATGTAGGGGGCATATGGAATGAGCAGTTCTTC. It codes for CASSQDVGGIWNEQFF.

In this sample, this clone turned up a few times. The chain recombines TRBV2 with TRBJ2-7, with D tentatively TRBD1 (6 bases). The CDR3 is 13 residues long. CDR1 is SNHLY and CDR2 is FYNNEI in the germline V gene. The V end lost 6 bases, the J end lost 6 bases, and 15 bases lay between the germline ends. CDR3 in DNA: TGTGCCAGCAGGACTTTCACAGGGCTCGAGCAGTACTTC. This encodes CASRTFTGLEQYF. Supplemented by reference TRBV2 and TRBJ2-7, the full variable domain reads EPEVTQTPSHQVTQMGQEVILRCVPISNHLYFYWYRQILGQKVEFLVSFYNNEISEKSEIFDDQFSVERPDGSNFTLKIRSTKLEDSAMYFCASRTFTGLEQYFGPGTRLTVT.

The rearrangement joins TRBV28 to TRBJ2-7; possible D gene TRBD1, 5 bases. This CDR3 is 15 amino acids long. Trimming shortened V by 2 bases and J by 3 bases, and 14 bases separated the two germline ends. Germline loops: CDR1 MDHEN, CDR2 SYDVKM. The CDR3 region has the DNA TGTGCCAGCAGTTTAGGAAGGGCCAGGGTCTACGAGCAGTACTTC. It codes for CASSLGRARVYEQYF.

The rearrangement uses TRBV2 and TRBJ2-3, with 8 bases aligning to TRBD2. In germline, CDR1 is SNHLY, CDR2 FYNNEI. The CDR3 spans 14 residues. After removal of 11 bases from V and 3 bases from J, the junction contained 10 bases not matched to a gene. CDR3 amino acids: CAYEAGVGTDTQYF. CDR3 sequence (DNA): TGTGCCTATGAAGCGGGAGTAGGGACAGATACGCAGTATTTT. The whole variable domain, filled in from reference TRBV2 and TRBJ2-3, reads EPEVTQTPSHQVTQMGQEVILRCVPISNHLYFYWYRQILGQKVEFLVSFYNNEISEKSEIFDDQFSVERPDGSNFTLKIRSTKLEDSAMYFCAYEAGVGTDTQYFGPGTRLTVL.

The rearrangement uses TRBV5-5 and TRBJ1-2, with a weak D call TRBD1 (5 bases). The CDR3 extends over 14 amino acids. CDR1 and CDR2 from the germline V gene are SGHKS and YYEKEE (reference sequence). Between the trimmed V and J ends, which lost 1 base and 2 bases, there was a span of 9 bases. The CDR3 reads CASSLIPGNYGYTF. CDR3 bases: TGTGCCAGCAGCTTGATACCAGGGAACTATGGCTACACCTTC.

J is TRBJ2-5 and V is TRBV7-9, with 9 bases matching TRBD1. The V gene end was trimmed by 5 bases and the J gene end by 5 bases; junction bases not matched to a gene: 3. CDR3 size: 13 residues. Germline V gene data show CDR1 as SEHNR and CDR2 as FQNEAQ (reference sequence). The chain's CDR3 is CASSAGTGETQYF. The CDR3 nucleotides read TGTGCCAGCAGCGCCGGGACAGGGGAGACCCAGTACTTC.

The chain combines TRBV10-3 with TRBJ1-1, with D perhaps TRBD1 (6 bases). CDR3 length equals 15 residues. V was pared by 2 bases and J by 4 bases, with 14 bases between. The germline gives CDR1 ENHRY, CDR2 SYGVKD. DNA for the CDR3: TGTGCCATCAGTGAGCAAACAGGGATGGGCACTGAAGCTTTCTTT. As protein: CAISEQTGMGTEAFF.